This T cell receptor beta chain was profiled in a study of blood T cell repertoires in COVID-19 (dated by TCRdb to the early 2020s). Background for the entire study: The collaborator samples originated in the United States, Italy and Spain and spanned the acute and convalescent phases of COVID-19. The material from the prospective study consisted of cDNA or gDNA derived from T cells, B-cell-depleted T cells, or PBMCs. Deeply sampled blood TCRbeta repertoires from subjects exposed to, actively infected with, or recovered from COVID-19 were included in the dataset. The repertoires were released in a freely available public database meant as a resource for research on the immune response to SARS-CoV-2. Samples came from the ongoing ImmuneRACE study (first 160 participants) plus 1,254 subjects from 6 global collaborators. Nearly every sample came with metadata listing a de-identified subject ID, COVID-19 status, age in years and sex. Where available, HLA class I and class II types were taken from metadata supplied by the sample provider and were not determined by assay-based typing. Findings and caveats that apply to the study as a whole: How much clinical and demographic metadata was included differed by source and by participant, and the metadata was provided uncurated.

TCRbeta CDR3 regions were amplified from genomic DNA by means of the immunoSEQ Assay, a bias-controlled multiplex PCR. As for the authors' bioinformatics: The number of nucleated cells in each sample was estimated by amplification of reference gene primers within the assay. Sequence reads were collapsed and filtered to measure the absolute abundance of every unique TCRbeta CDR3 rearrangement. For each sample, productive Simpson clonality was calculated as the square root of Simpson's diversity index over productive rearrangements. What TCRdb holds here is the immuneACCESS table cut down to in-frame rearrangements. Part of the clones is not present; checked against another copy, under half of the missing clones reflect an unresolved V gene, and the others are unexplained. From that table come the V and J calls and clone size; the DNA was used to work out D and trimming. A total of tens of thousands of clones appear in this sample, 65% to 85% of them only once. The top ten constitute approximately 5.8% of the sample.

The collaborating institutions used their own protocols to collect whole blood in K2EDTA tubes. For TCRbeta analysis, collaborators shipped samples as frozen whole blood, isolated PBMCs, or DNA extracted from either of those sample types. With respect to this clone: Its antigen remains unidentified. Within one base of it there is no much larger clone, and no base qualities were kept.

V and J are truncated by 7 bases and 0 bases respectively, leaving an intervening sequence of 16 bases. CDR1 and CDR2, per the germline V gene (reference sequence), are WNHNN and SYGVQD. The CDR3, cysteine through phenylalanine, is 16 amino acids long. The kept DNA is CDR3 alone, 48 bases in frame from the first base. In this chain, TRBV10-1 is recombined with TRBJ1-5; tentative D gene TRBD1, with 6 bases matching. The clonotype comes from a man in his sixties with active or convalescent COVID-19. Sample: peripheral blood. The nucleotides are TGCGCCAGCACCGACTTGGGGGCTGATAGCAATCAGCCCCAGCATTTT. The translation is CASTDLGADSNQPQHF.